The rows below give T cell receptor beta chains drawn from one sample of a study of blood T cell repertoires in COVID-19. Sequenced by immunoSEQ multiplex PCR; TCRdb stores in-frame clones only, minus some. The sample carries 60,000 to 85,000 clones, 90% recorded once. The specimen sequenced was peripheral blood. The receptors were gathered from a man over 45 with acute or convalescent COVID-19. The CDR3 runs from the conserved cysteine through the conserved F or W. D genes are given only for firm matches. Only some rows state a clone size, as once, few, many or a class for expanded clones.

J,V,D,size,length,DNA,CDR3
TRBJ1-3,TRBV2,TRBD1,-,16,TGTGCCAGCAGTGGGGGGACAGGACGCTCTGGAAACACCATATATTTT,CASSGGTGRSGNTIYF
TRBJ1-6,TRBV25-1,TRBD1,-,12,TGTGCCAGCAGACAGGGGTGGTCACCCCTCCACTTT,CASRQGWSPLHF
TRBJ1-6,TRBV9,-,-,12,TGTGCCACAGGGGACGACAATTCACCCCTCCACTTT,CATGDDNSPLHF
TRBJ1-1,TRBV10-2,-,-,18,TGCGCCAGCAGTGAGCAGGCAGTTGTCAGTCTTGAGAACACTGAAGCTTTCTTT,CASSEQAVVSLENTEAFF
TRBJ1-1,TRBV2,-,-,13,TGTGCCAGCAGTGCCCAGGGAGGCGCTGAAGCTTTCTTT,CASSAQGGAEAFF
TRBJ1-1,TRBV2,-,-,13,TGTGCCAGCAGTTTTCAGGGGAACACTGAAGCTTTCTTT,CASSFQGNTEAFF
TRBJ2-5,TRBV6-5,TRBD1,-,13,TGTGCCAGCAGTTATCAGGGGGCGAAGACCCAGTACTTC,CASSYQGAKTQYF
TRBJ2-1,TRBV7-2,TRBD1,once,14,TGTGCCAGCAGCCAATCGACAGGGCATAATGAGCAGTTCTTC,CASSQSTGHNEQFF
TRBJ2-1,TRBV2,-,once,11,TGTGCCAAGGCGGGGGCCAATGAGCAGTTCTTC,CAKAGANEQFF
TRBJ2-7,TRBV19,TRBD1,-,15,TGTGCCAGTAGTAAGGGCCAGGGGGTATCCTACGAGCAGTACTTC,CASSKGQGVSYEQYF
TRBJ2-7,TRBV4-1,TRBD2,-,15,TGCGCCAGCAGCCAAATGGAACTAGCGGACGTTAAGCAGTACTTC,CASSQMELADVKQYF
TRBJ1-2,TRBV7-9,-,-,13,TGTGCCAGCGGCGGGGGCAAGGGCTATGGCTACACCTTC,CASGGGKGYGYTF
TRBJ2-5,TRBV28,TRBD2,-,16,TGTGCCAGTATGCTAGGACTAGCGGGGGGAATGGAGACCCAGTACTTC,CASMLGLAGGMETQYF
TRBJ1-4,TRBV28,-,few,13,TGTGCCAGCAACCAGTACGGGAATGGCAAACTGTTTTTT,CASNQYGNGKLFF
TRBJ1-5,TRBV5-1,-,-,14,TGCGCCAGCAGTGAGGGCGTGGAAAATCAGCCCCAGCATTTT,CASSEGVENQPQHF
TRBJ1-1,TRBV19,TRBD1,-,16,TGTGCCAGTAGTAGCACCTGGGGACAGGGGAACACTGAAGCTTTCTTT,CASSSTWGQGNTEAFF
TRBJ1-5,TRBV12-3/TRBV12-4,-,-,13,TGTGCCAGCAGCCTCGGTCGCAATCAGCCCCAGCATTTT,CASSLGRNQPQHF
TRBJ2-7,TRBV3-1/TRBV3-2,TRBD2,-,15,TGTGCCAGCAGCCAGGCTAGCGGGAGCTCCTACGAGCAGTACTTC,CASSQASGSSYEQYF
TRBJ1-3,TRBV7-2,TRBD1,-,15,TGTGCCAGCAGCCCTGAGACAGGGTTAGGAAACACCATATATTTT,CASSPETGLGNTIYF
TRBJ1-4,TRBV7-9,-,-,15,TGTGCCAGCAGCTTCTCCGGGACGGGAGTAGGAAAACTGTTTTTT,CASSFSGTGVGKLFF
TRBJ2-1,TRBV30,TRBD2,-,15,TGTGCCTGGAGTGTAAATAGCGGGGGGGCATATGAGCAGTTCTTC,CAWSVNSGGAYEQFF
TRBJ2-5,TRBV4-1,-,-,15,TGCGCCAGCAGCCAAGATGGACAGTTTCAAGAGACCCAGTACTTC,CASSQDGQFQETQYF
TRBJ1-1,TRBV6-5,TRBD1,-,15,TGTGCCAGCAGTTGGGGACAGGGGGCGAGTACTGAAGCTTTCTTT,CASSWGQGASTEAFF
TRBJ1-4,TRBV19,-,-,16,TGTGCCAGTAGTAACACCCCGGGTCCAACCGTTGAAAAACTGTTTTTT,CASSNTPGPTVEKLFF
TRBJ2-7,TRBV5-6,-,few,13,TGTGCCAGCAGCGCCCTCGGGGTGGTGGAGCAGTACTTC,CASSALGVVEQYF
TRBJ2-3,TRBV10-3,TRBD2,-,15,TGTGCCATCAGTGGAGAAGCGGGGGGGCCATATACGCAGTATTTT,CAISGEAGGPYTQYF
TRBJ2-1,TRBV24-1,TRBD1,once,17,TGTGCCACCAGTGGTTTGGGGCAGGGGGCCCTTTACAATGAGCAGTTCTTC,CATSGLGQGALYNEQFF
TRBJ1-3,TRBV6-5,-,-,15,TGTGCCAGCAGGGAGGAGACAGGTTCTGGAAACACCATATATTTT,CASREETGSGNTIYF
TRBJ1-1,TRBV27,TRBD1,-,14,TGTGCCAGCAGTTTGACAGGGTTGAACACTGAAGCTTTCTTT,CASSLTGLNTEAFF
TRBJ2-1,TRBV6-2/TRBV6-3,TRBD2,-,14,TGTGCCAGCAGTCCGACAGGAGCTAGCGGGAGGGAGTTCTTC,CASSPTGASGREFF
TRBJ1-5,TRBV28,TRBD1,-,16,TGTGCCAGCAGCCGCGGACAGGGGTTCTTAGGACAGCCCCAGCATTTT,CASSRGQGFLGQPQHF
TRBJ2-5,TRBV2,TRBD2,-,14,TGTGCCAGCAGAGCAGGGACTAACCAAGAGACCCAGTACTTC,CASRAGTNQETQYF
TRBJ2-5,TRBV18,-,-,15,TGTGCCAGCTCACCAAACCGGGGGGCAGGGGAGACCCAGTACTTC,CASSPNRGAGETQYF
TRBJ1-6,TRBV27,-,-,14,TGTGCCAGCAGTTTATCCCAGGGCCGGTCACCCCTCCACTTT,CASSLSQGRSPLHF
TRBJ2-2,TRBV9,TRBD1,-,16,TGTGCCAGCAGCGTAATGACAGGGGGCGTCACCGGGGAGCTGTTTTTT,CASSVMTGGVTGELFF
TRBJ1-4,TRBV5-1,-,-,13,TGCGCCAGCAGCTTGGCCAGGGATGAAAAACTGTTTTTT,CASSLARDEKLFF
TRBJ2-3,TRBV7-2,TRBD2,-,16,TGTGCCAGCAGCCGGACTAGCGGGGGGTTTACAGATACGCAGTATTTT,CASSRTSGGFTDTQYF
TRBJ1-1,TRBV7-6,TRBD1,-,15,TGTGCCAGCAGCCCGGGACAGGGAATGAACACTGAAGCTTTCTTT,CASSPGQGMNTEAFF
TRBJ2-1,TRBV7-3,TRBD2,-,15,TGTGCCAGCAGCTTACTAGCGGGGATATACAATGAGCAGTTCTTC,CASSLLAGIYNEQFF
TRBJ2-5,TRBV30,-,-,15,TGTGCCTGGAGTTTTACAGGGAGGGTCCAAGAGACCCAGTACTTC,CAWSFTGRVQETQYF
TRBJ2-6,TRBV18,-,-,16,TGTGCCAGCTCACCAACAGGACCCTCTGGGGCCAACGTCCTGACTTTC,CASSPTGPSGANVLTF
TRBJ1-5,TRBV19,TRBD1,-,14,TGTGCCAGTAGTACCGGACAGGGGAATCAGCCCCAGCATTTT,CASSTGQGNQPQHF
TRBJ2-3,TRBV28,-,-,12,TGTGCCAGCAGTCTAGGGGGAGATACGCAGTATTTT,CASSLGGDTQYF
TRBJ2-2,TRBV19,-,-,14,TGTGCCAGTAGTAAGGGGATACCCGCCGGGGAGCTGTTTTTT,CASSKGIPAGELFF
TRBJ2-5,TRBV6-5,-,-,12,TGTGCCAGCATAGGGAGCCAGGAGACCCAGTACTTC,CASIGSQETQYF
TRBJ2-7,TRBV2,-,-,13,TGTGCCAGCAGCGGTGGGGGGTCCTACGAGCAGTACTTC,CASSGGGSYEQYF
TRBJ1-5,TRBV7-2,TRBD1,-,13,TGTGCCAGCAGCTTGACAGGGAGTCAGCCCCAGCATTTT,CASSLTGSQPQHF
TRBJ2-3,TRBV4-1,-,few,13,TGCGCCAGCAGCCAAGGGTCGGGAGATACGCAGTATTTT,CASSQGSGDTQYF
TRBJ1-6,TRBV4-2,TRBD1,few,16,TGTGCCAGCAGCACCCCGACCGGGACAGGGTTTTCACCCCTCCACTTT,CASSTPTGTGFSPLHF
TRBJ1-5,TRBV19,TRBD1,-,14,TGTGCCACCGCCGGGACAGGGGGAAGTCAGCCCCAGCATTTT,CATAGTGGSQPQHF
TRBJ2-6,TRBV3-1/TRBV3-2,-,-,15,TGTGCCAGCAGCCAAGATCTCTCTGGGGCCAACGTCCTGACTTTC,CASSQDLSGANVLTF
TRBJ1-2,TRBV21-1,-,once,15,TGTGCCAGCAGCAAACCCCGACAGGGTGAGAATGGCTACACCTTC,CASSKPRQGENGYTF
TRBJ2-2,TRBV10-3,TRBD2,-,13,TGTGCCAGCGTCGGGACTACTCTTGGGGAGCTGTTTTTT,CASVGTTLGELFF
TRBJ1-6,TRBV28,-,-,13,TGTGCCACCAAGGCGGGGCAGTCCTCACCCCTCCACTTT,CATKAGQSSPLHF
TRBJ2-3,TRBV5-4,-,-,13,TGTGCCAGCAGCCCAGAACGGGGAGATACGCAGTATTTT,CASSPERGDTQYF
TRBJ2-7,TRBV7-6,-,-,15,TGTGCCAGCAGCTCATTCGGGACTCCCGGGGACGAGCAGTACTTC,CASSSFGTPGDEQYF
TRBJ2-1,TRBV19,TRBD2,-,15,TGTGCCAGTAGTACTAGCGGGGGTAGGTACAATGAGCAGTTCTTC,CASSTSGGRYNEQFF
TRBJ2-5,TRBV27,-,once,15,TGTGCCAGCAGACTTGGGCCAGGGGCCCAAGAGACCCAGTACTTC,CASRLGPGAQETQYF
TRBJ2-1,TRBV5-1,-,once,14,TGCGCCAGCAGCTTGGGACACCCCTACAATGAGCAGTTCTTC,CASSLGHPYNEQFF
TRBJ2-7,TRBV27,TRBD2,-,16,TGTGCCAGCAGTCCCCACCGGACTAGCTATGCGGGTGAGCAGTACTTC,CASSPHRTSYAGEQYF